What follows describes a single TCR beta chain. The antigen remains unidentified. This record belongs to a study of blood T cells in healthy people across ages. Study details: With template switching, about one barcoded beta molecule was captured per two T cells.

The CDR3 is made up of 15 amino acids. V was pared by 4 bases and J by 5 bases, with 18 bases between. In germline, CDR1 is SGHRS, CDR2 YFSETQ. The second PCR ran about 6 to 12 cycles with a sample-barcoded 5' primer and J-beta primers. Paired-end reads containing CDR3 totaled no fewer than 2.5 million for each sample. TCRdb re-called the 5' RACE reads with MiXCR, one entry per CDR3 protein. The top ten hold about 20% of the sample, which has approximately 770,000 distinct CDR3 sequences, 55% to 75% seen once. Findings and limits, study-wide: Roughly linear declines in TCR beta diversity per million T cells occurred with age. In these data, TCR beta diversity tracked strongly with naive T cell percentage.

The receptor's source is a man between 25 and 39 years old in good health. This chain joins TRBV5-1 and TRBJ2-5; D unresolved. Specimen: blood. The chain's CDR3 is CASSAGARKLETQYF. In nucleotides, the CDR3 is TGCGCCAGCAGCGCTGGAGCTCGTAAACTGGAGACCCAGTACTTC.